This T cell receptor (beta chain) was recorded in a study of blood T cell repertoires in COVID-19. Study summary: Sample material is recorded as cDNA or gDNA derived from T cells, B-cell-depleted T cells, or PBMCs.

The CDR3 is 13 amino acids. The germline CDR1 and CDR2 sequences are GTSNPN and SVGIG (reference sequence). J gave up 4 bases and V 3 bases, and 0 bases lay outside the gene matches. Only in-frame clones appear in the TCRdb table, and some are missing; sequencing was by immunoSEQ multiplex PCR. The sample includes some 57,000 clones, about 79% seen only once; the top ten take around a tenth. The receptor was isolated from a man older than 75 with COVID-19, enrolled during active disease. Sequenced input: peripheral blood. This chain uses TRBV30 with TRBJ1-5; 10 bases align to TRBD1. CDR3 residues: CAWRDRGNQPQHF. CDR3 coding DNA: TGTGCCTGGAGGGACAGGGGGAATCAGCCCCAGCATTTT.